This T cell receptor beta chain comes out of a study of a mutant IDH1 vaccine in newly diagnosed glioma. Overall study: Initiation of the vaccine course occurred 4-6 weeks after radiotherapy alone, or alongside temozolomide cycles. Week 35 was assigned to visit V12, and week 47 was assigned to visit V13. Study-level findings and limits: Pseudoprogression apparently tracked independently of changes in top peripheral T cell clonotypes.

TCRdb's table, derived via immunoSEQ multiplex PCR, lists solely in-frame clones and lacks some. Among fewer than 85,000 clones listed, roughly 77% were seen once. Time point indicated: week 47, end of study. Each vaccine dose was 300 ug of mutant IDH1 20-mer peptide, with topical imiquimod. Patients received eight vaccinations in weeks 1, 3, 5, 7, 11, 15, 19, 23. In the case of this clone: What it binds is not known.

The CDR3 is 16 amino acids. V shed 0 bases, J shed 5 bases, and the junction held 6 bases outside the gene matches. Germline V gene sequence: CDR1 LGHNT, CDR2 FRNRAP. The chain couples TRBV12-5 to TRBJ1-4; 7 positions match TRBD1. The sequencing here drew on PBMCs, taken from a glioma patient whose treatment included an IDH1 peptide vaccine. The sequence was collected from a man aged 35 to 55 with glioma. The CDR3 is CASGLVRTGLNEKLFF. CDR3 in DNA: TGTGCTAGTGGTTTGGTACGGACAGGACTAAATGAAAAACTGTTTTTT.